This entry describes one TCR beta chain. The antigen remains undetermined. This specimen comes from a study of shared clonotypes between healthy human individuals. Overall study results and limits: Among several donors, 4.5% to 5.5% of naive CD4 clonotypes were found in common. Lower generation probabilities were found for non-shared clonotypes than for those shared by all four donors. Apart from blood, nothing was sampled; tissue repertoires likely differ.

Sequenced by immunoSEQ multiplex PCR; TCRdb stores in-frame clones only, minus some. The sample carries millions of clones, 90% to 95% recorded once. The sequence came from a man between 18 and 35 years old in good health. Sample: naive CD4+ T cells sorted from blood. Subset described: CD45RA+ positively selected.

DNA of the CDR3: TGCGCCAGCAGTTCTGCGGGGTCAGGGGAGCTGTTTTTT. It is translated as CASSSAGSGELFF. The V call is TRBV10-2, the J call TRBJ2-2, with D possibly TRBD2 on 6 matching bases. CDR1 and CDR2 from the germline V gene are WSHSY and SAAADI. V lost 5 bases, J lost 8 bases, and 12 bases lay in between. The CDR3 consists of 13 residues.